These 27 T cell receptor beta chains originate from one sample sequenced in a study of human T cells and chemical hapten exposure. Time point described: pre-sensitization, week 0. Treatment reported: therapeutic diphenylcyclopropenone sensitization with weekly scalp DPC. TCRdb analysed the RACE reads with MiXCR anew, one entry per CDR3 protein. Altogether more than 300,000 distinct CDR3 sequences are present, 4% to 6% being singletons, with the ten largest covering around 2.6%. The sequencing here drew on whole blood, taken in connection with sensitization to the hapten diphenylcyclopropenone (DPC). The origin of the receptors is a woman in her forties or fifties with alopecia areata. Some clones in this sample may be carry-over from other donors' samples.

The sample holds many counts of this clonotype. The rearrangement links TRBV27 to TRBJ1-6; perhaps TRBD1 as D (5 bases). The germline V and J ends were trimmed by 2 bases and 0 bases, with 17 bases remaining between them. CDR1 and CDR2 (germline): MNHEY, SMNVEV (reference sequence). This CDR3 is built from 19 residues. CDR3 DNA: TGTGCCAGCAGTTTAGAGCCCCCAGGGCCGAGCTCCTATAATTCACCCCTCCACTTT. Its protein is CASSLEPPGPSSYNSPLHF.

The V gene is TRBV2, the J gene TRBJ2-1; either TRBD1 or TRBD2 may fit D (5 bases each). The length of the CDR3 is 14 residues. Looked up from germline, CDR1 is SNHLY and CDR2 is FYNNEI. Trimming took 4 bases from V and 7 from J, leaving 14 bases between them. This CDR3 reads CASSVVRGGNEQFF. The CDR3 DNA follows: TGTGCCAGCAGTGTCGTAAGGGGCGGGAATGAGCAGTTCTTC. Full variable domain (remainder filled in from reference TRBV2 and TRBJ2-1): EPEVTQTPSHQVTQMGQEVILRCVPISNHLYFYWYRQILGQKVEFLVSFYNNEISEKSEIFDDQFSVERPDGSNFTLKIRSTKLEDSAMYFCASSVVRGGNEQFFGPGTRLTVL.

Only a few counts were recorded for this clonotype. The rearrangement uses TRBV3-1 and TRBJ1-5; D not certain. The germline V gene has CDR1 LGHDT and CDR2 YNNKEL (reference sequence). This CDR3 has 16 residues. Trimming removed 3 bases at V and 2 bases at J, with 14 bases between. DNA for the CDR3: TGTGCCAGCAGCCACCCGAAACGGGGTTGCAATCAGCCCCAGCATTTT. It codes for CASSHPKRGCNQPQHF.

The genes are TRBV6-1 and TRBJ2-5, with TRBD1 as a possible D gene (6 bases). Germline loops: CDR1 MNHNS, CDR2 SASEGT. The CDR3 is 12 residues long. With 8 bases removed from V and 10 bases from J, the gap between germline ends came to 17 bases. In nucleotides, the CDR3 is TGTGCCAGCGATCAGGGGTACGGCGACCAGTACTTC. Residues: CASDQGYGDQYF.

V is TRBV4-1 and J is TRBJ2-7; TRBD1 is a possible D gene (6 bases). Per germline, CDR1 MGHRA and CDR2 YSYEKL. Trimming removed 4 bases at V and 0 bases at J, with 13 bases between. This CDR3 is built from 15 residues. CDR3 amino acids: CASSPSDSRSYEQYF. In DNA form, the CDR3 reads TGCGCCAGCAGCCCCTCGGACAGCCGCTCCTACGAGCAGTACTTC.

This clonotype was counted a few times. This chain links TRBV15 with TRBJ2-6, with a possible D match to TRBD1 (5 bases). V was trimmed by 5 bases and J by 4 bases, leaving 15 bases between them. The germline gives CDR1 LNHNV, CDR2 YYDKDF (reference sequence). This CDR3 spans 16 amino acids. The CDR3 here is CATSSHTGSGANVLTF. The DNA of the CDR3 is TGTGCCACCAGCTCTCACACAGGTTCCGGGGCCAACGTCCTGACTTTC.

This clonotype was counted at least ten times. CDR3 protein: CASSLASGRGAEQFF. The CDR3, as DNA: TGTGCCAGCAGCTTAGCGAGCGGGAGGGGTGCTGAGCAGTTCTTC. The chain carries TRBV7-2 and TRBJ2-1; 10 bases map to TRBD2. The CDR3 loop spans 15 amino acids. Germline assignment: CDR1 SGHTA and CDR2 FQGNSA. Trimming cost V 0 bases and J 9 bases; bases outside gene matches: 5.

This clonotype was observed many times. CDR3 region: CSAGDRGRNTIYF. CDR3 DNA: TGCAGTGCTGGGGACAGGGGTCGAAACACCATATATTTT. The chain links TRBV20-1 to TRBJ1-3; 10 bases agree with TRBD1. V shed 5 bases and J 5 bases; nucleotides not matched to a gene: 3. CDR1 DFQATT and CDR2 SNEGSKA come from the germline V gene (reference sequence). The CDR3 consists of 13 residues.

V usage is TRBV29-1 and J usage is TRBJ2-3, with 7 nucleotides matching TRBD1. CDR3 length: 14 residues. J gave up 2 bases and V 4 bases, and 6 bases lay outside the gene matches. In germline, CDR1 is SQVTM, CDR2 ANQGSEA. CDR3 bases: TGCAGCGTTGCGGGACAGAGCATCACAGATACGCAGTATTTT. Translated, it gives CSVAGQSITDTQYF.

V gene TRBV10-3 combines with J gene TRBJ2-3, with TRBD2 matching over 10 bases. Trimming cost V 8 bases and J 0 bases; bases outside gene matches: 5. This CDR3 is 15 amino acids long. The germline V gene has CDR1 ENHRY and CDR2 SYGVKD. The CDR3 protein is CAILSSGGSTDTQYF. CDR3 sequence (DNA): TGTGCCATCCTCTCTAGCGGGGGCAGCACAGATACGCAGTATTTT.

The table lists this clonotype with many counts. The chain employs TRBV9 and TRBJ1-3; TRBD1 matches at 7 bases. This CDR3 contains 16 residues. Germline V gives CDR1 SGDLS, CDR2 YYNGEE. Losses at the gene ends were 2 bases for V and 2 bases for J; bases not matched to a gene: 7. In DNA form, the CDR3 reads TGTGCCAGCAGCGTCAACAGGGGAAGGGCTGGAAACACCATATATTTT. Protein: CASSVNRGRAGNTIYF.

The sample holds a few counts of this clonotype. V usage is TRBV20-1 and J usage is TRBJ2-2; 10 bases line up with TRBD2. Trimming cost V 5 bases and J 1 base; bases outside gene matches: 1. CDR3 length: 14 amino acids. CDR1 and CDR2 (germline): DFQATT, SNEGSKA (reference sequence). DNA for the CDR3: TGCAGTGCTTTAGCGGGAGGGAACACCGGGGAGCTGTTTTTT. Amino acids: CSALAGGNTGELFF.

There are many counts of this clonotype. V and J are TRBV6-6 and TRBJ2-6; D possibly corresponds to TRBD1 (5 bases). Germline values: CDR1 MNHNY, CDR2 SVGAGI (reference sequence). The CDR3 loop spans 16 amino acids. Trimming left V 5 bases short and J 2 bases short, with 13 bases between. The CDR3 here is CASSNPRVAGANVLTF. DNA for the CDR3: TGTGCCAGCAGTAACCCCAGGGTGGCTGGGGCCAACGTCCTGACTTTC.

This clonotype was seen only a few times. The chain's CDR3 is CASSEAIGRAADTQYF. The CDR3 DNA is TGTGCCAGCAGTGAAGCTATCGGGAGGGCAGCAGATACGCAGTATTTT. The chain recombines TRBV2 with TRBJ2-3; 8 nucleotides match TRBD2. The CDR3 consists of 16 residues. J gave up 4 bases and V 0 bases, and 6 bases lay outside the gene matches. CDR1 is SNHLY, CDR2 FYNNEI, per germline. The full variable domain, its missing parts supplied by reference TRBV2 and TRBJ2-3, is EPEVTQTPSHQVTQMGQEVILRCVPISNHLYFYWYRQILGQKVEFLVSFYNNEISEKSEIFDDQFSVERPDGSNFTLKIRSTKLEDSAMYFCASSEAIGRAADTQYFGPGTRLTVL.

The V gene is TRBV2, the J gene TRBJ1-5; D is unclear. The CDR3 has 13 residues. V lost 11 bases and J lost 0, with 11 bases in between. The germline V gene has CDR1 SNHLY and CDR2 FYNNEI. The DNA for the CDR3 is TGTGCCGGCGAGCAAGATAGCAATCAGCCCCAGCATTTT. This codes for CAGEQDSNQPQHF.

This clonotype was seen only a few times. The chain has TRBV5-6 and TRBJ2-1; D unclear. The CDR3 consists of 11 residues. Germline V gene data show CDR1 as SGHDT and CDR2 as YYEEEE. Trimming pared 2 bases from V and 10 bases from J, leaving 7 bases between. CDR3 in DNA: TGTGCCAGCAGCTTTTCTCGGGAGCAGTTCTTC. Translated, it gives CASSFSREQFF.

There are many counts of this clonotype. The chain carries TRBV5-1 and TRBJ2-1, with D perhaps TRBD1 (6 bases). In germline, CDR1 is SGHRS, CDR2 YFSETQ. Trimming took 1 base from V and 2 from J, leaving 10 bases between them. The CDR3 sequence is 15 residues long. The CDR3 nucleotides read TGCGCCAGCAGCTTGAAGACAGGAGCCTACAATGAGCAGTTCTTC. Protein product: CASSLKTGAYNEQFF.

This chain uses TRBV4-1 with TRBJ2-1; 7 bases line up with TRBD2. CDR1 and CDR2 from the germline V gene are MGHRA and YSYEKL. With V trimmed by 0 bases and J by 10 bases, 0 bases remained unmatched. The length of the CDR3 is 12 residues. In nucleotides, the CDR3 is TGCGCCAGCAGCCAAGACGGGGGGGAGCAGTTCTTC. Translated, it gives CASSQDGGEQFF.

The chain employs TRBV29-1 and TRBJ2-2; 14 bases line up with TRBD2. Germline V gene lookup returns CDR1 SQVTM and CDR2 ANQGSEA. CDR3 length: 16 amino acids. Unmatched junction bases numbered 9, after V lost 4 bases and J lost 8 bases. The CDR3 DNA reads TGCAGCGTTGTCACCCCGGGACTAGCGGGAGCGGGGGAGCTGTTTTTT. It yields the protein CSVVTPGLAGAGELFF.

This clonotype has at least ten counts. The CDR3 region is CSATRDYRRGEQYF. DNA for the CDR3: TGCAGTGCTACTCGGGACTACCGACGGGGAGAGCAGTACTTC. The chain couples TRBV20-1 to TRBJ2-7, with 7 positions matching TRBD2. From germline, CDR1 is DFQATT and CDR2 SNEGSKA (reference sequence). This CDR3 spans 14 amino acids. The V and J ends lost 4 bases and 7 bases, in that order; junction bases with no gene match: 13.

This clonotype was seen a few times. The chain uses TRBV20-1 and TRBJ2-3; D may be TRBD2 (5 bases). V was shortened by 3 bases and J by 6 bases, with 13 bases between the two germline ends. Germline CDR1 reads DFQATT; CDR2 reads SNEGSKA (reference sequence). The CDR3 spans 13 residues. CDR3 nucleotide sequence: TGCAGTGCTAGGGGAGAAAGACCCGATACGCAGTATTTT. It is translated as CSARGERPDTQYF.

In its sample, this clonotype was seen many times. This chain connects TRBV27 to TRBJ2-4; TRBD1 might be the D (6 bases). Germline V gene data show CDR1 as MNHEY and CDR2 as SMNVEV (reference sequence). The CDR3 consists of 16 residues. Deletions cut 3 bases from V and 0 bases from J, with 12 bases between. CDR3 residues: CASSFEGHLAKNIQYF. The CDR3 DNA reads as TGTGCCAGCAGTTTCGAGGGACATTTAGCCAAAAACATTCAGTACTTC.

The sample holds many counts of this clonotype. V gene TRBV4-1 combines with J gene TRBJ2-7; TRBD1 matches at 9 bases. CDR1 and CDR2 from the germline V gene are MGHRA and YSYEKL. Losses at the gene ends were 1 base for V and 2 bases for J; bases not matched to a gene: 6. This CDR3 has 16 amino acids. The CDR3 DNA follows: TGCGCCAGCAGCCAAGGTTTTTGGGACAGGGCCTACGAGCAGTACTTC. It is translated as CASSQGFWDRAYEQYF.

This clonotype was observed many times. The chain is built from TRBV5-6 and TRBJ2-3, with 7 bases aligning to TRBD1. After removal of 5 bases from V and 1 base from J, the junction contained 10 bases not matched to a gene. This CDR3 region has 16 residues. Germline values: CDR1 SGHDT, CDR2 YYEEEE. The CDR3 reads CASRTTGKSGTDTQYF. The CDR3 coding sequence is TGTGCCAGCAGGACGACAGGGAAATCAGGCACAGATACGCAGTATTTT.

This clonotype was recorded at least ten times. V and J are TRBV12-3 or TRBV12-4 and TRBJ2-7; D is possibly TRBD2 (5 bases). The CDR3 runs 12 residues. V was cut by 2 bases and J by 7 bases, with 9 bases left in between. The CDR3 nucleotides are TGTGCCAGCAGTTTAAGGCCGGGGGAGCAGTACTTC. It translates to CASSLRPGEQYF.

The CDR3 is CASSQGHGGRTDTQYF. The CDR3 coding sequence is TGTGCCAGCAGCCAAGGACACGGAGGTCGCACAGATACGCAGTATTTT. The chain uses TRBV7-9 and TRBJ2-3; D might be TRBD1 or TRBD2, each matching 5 bases. The CDR3 consists of 16 residues. The V and J ends lost 5 bases and 1 base respectively, with 16 bases between them. Germline assignment: CDR1 SEHNR and CDR2 FQNEAQ (reference sequence).

This clonotype was observed many times. The V gene is TRBV11-3, the J gene TRBJ2-3, with 10 bases fitting TRBD1. Unmatched junction bases numbered 8, after V lost 5 bases and J lost 3 bases. The CDR3 runs 16 residues. The germline V gene encodes CDR1 SGHNT and CDR2 YENEEA. The CDR3 spells CASSLRTGGRTDTQYF. The CDR3 DNA reads as TGTGCCAGCAGCCTCCGGACAGGGGGTCGTACAGATACGCAGTATTTT.